Below, 16 T cell receptor beta chains from the same sample are listed, as sequenced in a study of blood T cell repertoires in COVID-19. Sequenced by immunoSEQ multiplex PCR; TCRdb stores in-frame clones only, minus some. The table lists some 140,000 clones, more than 75% of them singletons. Sequencing was carried out using peripheral blood. The receptors shown here come from a man in his 60s who had recovered from COVID-19.

The rearrangement links TRBV28 to TRBJ2-7; 7 nucleotides agree with TRBD1. Germline V gene data show CDR1 as MDHEN and CDR2 as SYDVKM. This CDR3 comprises 14 residues. The V and J ends lost 10 bases and 1 base, in that order; junction bases with no gene match: 10. The DNA for the CDR3 is TGTGCCACGCACATGACAGGGAGTTCCTACGAGCAGTACTTC. Translating it yields CATHMTGSSYEQYF.

This clone turned up a few times. The chain is built from TRBV27 and TRBJ2-1; TRBD2 might be the D (5 bases). The CDR3 has 14 amino acids. V was clipped by 2 bases and J by 6 bases, with 11 bases between them. Germline values: CDR1 MNHEY, CDR2 SMNVEV (reference sequence). DNA for the CDR3: TGTGCCAGCAGTTTACAACGGACTTTCAATGAGCAGTTCTTC. Protein product: CASSLQRTFNEQFF.

The V and J genes are TRBV6-6 and TRBJ1-3; D gene ambiguous. V was trimmed by 5 bases and J by 1 base, leaving 6 bases between them. Germline V lookup: CDR1 MNHNY, CDR2 SVGAGI (reference sequence). This CDR3 spans 13 amino acids. CDR3 DNA sequence: TGTGCCAGCAGTCAGCGTTCTGGAAACACCATATATTTT. Protein: CASSQRSGNTIYF.

In its sample, this clone was seen once. The V and J genes are TRBV5-1 and TRBJ1-3; D gene uncertain. CDR1 and CDR2 from the germline V gene are SGHRS and YFSETQ. The CDR3 length is 15 residues. Deletions cut 0 bases from V and 2 bases from J, with 9 bases between. Here the CDR3 reads CASSLAGGTGNTIYF. CDR3 nucleotide sequence: TGCGCCAGCAGCTTGGCGGGAGGGACTGGAAACACCATATATTTT.

This clone is a singleton in its sample. The chain is built from TRBV7-2 and TRBJ1-1, with D tentatively TRBD1 (5 bases). CDR1 SGHTA and CDR2 FQGNSA come from the germline V gene. The V and J ends lost 1 base and 3 bases respectively, with 12 bases between them. The CDR3 length is 15 residues. This CDR3 reads CASSLVGPGDTEAFF. The CDR3 nucleotides read TGTGCCAGCAGCTTAGTAGGCCCGGGGGACACTGAAGCTTTCTTT.

The rearrangement joins TRBV7-8 to TRBJ2-6, with TRBD1 matching 8 bases. Germline V gene lookup returns CDR1 SGHVS and CDR2 FQNEAQ. This CDR3 has 19 amino acids. The V and J ends lost 5 bases and 0 bases, in that order; junction bases with no gene match: 12. The CDR3 nucleotides are TGTGCCAGCAGCACAAGATGGACAGGGACGGCCTCTGGGGCCAACGTCCTGACTTTC. It specifies CASSTRWTGTASGANVLTF.

In this sample, this clone turned up a few times. J is TRBJ1-6 and V is TRBV2; D remains unclear. Germline-derived CDR1 and CDR2 are SNHLY and FYNNEI. The CDR3 contains 14 residues. The V end lost 3 bases, the J end lost 9 bases, and 12 bases lay between the germline ends. DNA for the CDR3: TGTGCCAGCAGTGAGGGTACAGCGGGTTCACCCCTCCACTTT. Protein: CASSEGTAGSPLHF.

The chain is built from TRBV11-3 and TRBJ2-1; TRBD2 agrees at 9 bases. J gave up 7 bases and V 5 bases, and 15 bases lay outside the gene matches. Per the germline V gene, CDR1 is SGHNT and CDR2 is YENEEA. The CDR3 consists of 17 residues. The CDR3: CASSPTARSGGINEQFF. The CDR3 DNA reads TGTGCCAGCAGCCCGACTGCACGAAGCGGGGGGATTAATGAGCAGTTCTTC. Complete variable domain (other parts from reference TRBV11-3 and TRBJ2-1): EAGVVQSPRYKIIEKKQPVAFWCNPISGHNTLYWYLQNLGQGPELLIRYENEEAVDDSQLPKDRFSAERLKGVDSTLKIQPAELGDSAVYLCASSPTARSGGINEQFFGPGTRLTVL.

This clone was found a few times. The same CDR3 arises from other DNA sequences in this sample as well. This chain joins TRBV19 and TRBJ1-5; TRBD1 aligns across 7 bases. The CDR3 length is 16 residues. V lost 5 bases to trimming and J lost 0 bases; unmatched junction nucleotides: 7. Per the germline V gene, CDR1 is LNHDA and CDR2 is SQIVND (reference sequence). The CDR3 sequence: CASSPRQGNSNQPQHF. CDR3 bases: TGTGCCAGTAGTCCCCGACAGGGAAATAGCAATCAGCCCCAGCATTTT.

The chain carries TRBV21-1 and TRBJ1-1; the D call in the table, TRBD1, was not verified against the DNA. TRBV21-1 is a listed pseudogene. This CDR3 spans 16 amino acids. Here the CDR3 reads CASSCRQGRTRTEAFF. The CDR3, as DNA: TGTGCCAGCAGCTGTCGACAGGGCAGGACGCGAACTGAAGCTTTCTTT.

This chain connects TRBV6-5 to TRBJ2-5, with 11 positions matching TRBD1. Germline assignment: CDR1 MNHEY and CDR2 SVGAGI. V was clipped by 5 bases and J by 7 bases; unmatched bases: 9. The CDR3 is 15 amino acids. CDR3 residues: CASSPSPGTGGTQYF. The CDR3 bases are TGTGCCAGCAGTCCATCCCCCGGGACAGGGGGGACCCAGTACTTC.

V usage is TRBV9 and J usage is TRBJ1-3, with D hard to call. This CDR3 is 15 amino acids long. Looked up from germline, CDR1 is SGDLS and CDR2 is YYNGEE. V lost 0 bases to trimming and J lost 4 bases, with 11 bases between them. CDR3 in amino acids: CASSVAMTEGNTIYF. CDR3 nucleotide sequence: TGTGCCAGCAGCGTAGCCATGACGGAGGGAAACACCATATATTTT.

The chain couples TRBV30 to TRBJ2-6; 10 bases match TRBD1. The CDR3 is made up of 15 amino acids. J was trimmed by 4 bases and V by 8 bases; bases with no gene match: 8. CDR1 is GTSNPN, CDR2 SVGIG, per germline (reference sequence). In nucleotides, the CDR3 is TGTGCCGCGGGACAGGGGCCGGGAGGGGCCAACGTCCTGACTTTC. Translation: CAAGQGPGGANVLTF.

The chain joins TRBV27 to TRBJ1-2, with a tentative D call TRBD1 (5 bases). Germline values: CDR1 MNHEY, CDR2 SMNVEV (reference sequence). The CDR3 totals 14 residues. Trimming pared 5 bases from V and 8 bases from J, leaving 18 bases between. The chain's CDR3 is CASSPRTNEGGYTF. The CDR3 DNA sequence: TGTGCCAGCAGTCCACGGACTAACGAGGGGGGCTACACCTTC.

The chain has TRBV18 and TRBJ2-1; weak D call: TRBD2 (5 bases). CDR1 KGHSH and CDR2 LQKENI come from the germline V gene. V was trimmed by 4 bases and J by 9 bases, leaving 19 bases between them. The CDR3 has 15 residues. The CDR3 DNA sequence: TGTGCCAGCTCACTGTCTAGCAACCCCCGAGGTGAGCAGTTCTTC. It is translated as CASSLSSNPRGEQFF. The entire variable domain, with the rest obtained from reference TRBV18 and TRBJ2-1, is as follows: NAGVMQNPRHLVRRRGQEARLRCSPMKGHSHVYWYRQLPEEGLKFMVYLQKENIIDESGMPKERFSAEFPKEGPSILRIQQVVRGDSAAYFCASSLSSNPRGEQFFGPGTRLTVL.

The chain has TRBV5-1 and TRBJ2-3, with TRBD2 identical over 7 bases. The V segment lost 2 bases and the J segment 1 base; nucleotides outside the gene matches: 7. Germline V CDR1 and CDR2: SGHRS, YFSETQ. CDR3 size: 16 residues. CDR3 sequence (DNA): TGCGCCAGCAGCTTCGGCGGGAGTCAGGGCACAGATACGCAGTATTTT. It translates to CASSFGGSQGTDTQYF.